This TCR beta chain was identified in a study of cytomegalovirus exposure and HLA in healthy donors. Study observations and caveats: A list of around 150 TCR beta chains associated with cytomegalovirus was given.

Donors came from a validation cohort of 90 to 150 subjects, distinct from the first 666-subject cohort. This clone was seen once. Its antigen is still unknown. The V segment lost 2 bases and the J segment 5 bases; nucleotides outside the gene matches: 2. The CDR3 has 14 amino acids. CDR1 and CDR2 (germline): LNHDA, SQIVND (reference sequence). Assay: immunoSEQ multiplex PCR; the TCRdb copy retains only in-frame clones and omits some. This table holds about 58,000 clones, about 92% found once. Sequenced input: PBMCs. The TCR originated in a man between 18 and 29 years old in good health and CMV-seronegative. The gene calls are TRBV19 and TRBJ2-1, with 8 bases matching TRBD2. The CDR3 reads CASSILAGDNEQFF. The CDR3 DNA reads TGTGCCAGTAGTATACTAGCGGGCGACAATGAGCAGTTCTTC.